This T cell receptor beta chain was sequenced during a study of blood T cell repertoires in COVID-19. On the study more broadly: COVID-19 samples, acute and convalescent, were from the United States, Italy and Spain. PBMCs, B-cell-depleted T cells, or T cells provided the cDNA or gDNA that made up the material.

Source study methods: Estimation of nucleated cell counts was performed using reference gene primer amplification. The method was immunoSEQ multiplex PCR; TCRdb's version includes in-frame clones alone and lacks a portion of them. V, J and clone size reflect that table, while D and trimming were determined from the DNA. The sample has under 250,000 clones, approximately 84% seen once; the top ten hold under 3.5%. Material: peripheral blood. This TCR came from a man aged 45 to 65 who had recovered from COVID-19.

The CDR3 protein is CAISEPDRGRRETQYF. CDR3 sequence (DNA): TGTGCCATCAGTGAGCCGGACAGGGGAAGGAGGGAGACCCAGTACTTC. The chain joins TRBV10-3 to TRBJ2-5; 9 nucleotides agree with TRBD1. Losses at the gene ends were 2 bases for V and 5 bases for J; bases not matched to a gene: 9. The CDR3 sequence is 16 residues long. Per germline, CDR1 ENHRY and CDR2 SYGVKD.